This T cell receptor (beta chain) was captured by sequencing in a study of OX40 agonist ivuxolimab in advanced cancers. Study outcomes and limitations: In a subset of nonresponders, normalized T-cell clonal expansion was also low. Circulating CD4+ and CD8+ T cells showed clonal expansion by week 6 at 0.1 to 3.0 mg/kg.

V was clipped by 2 bases and J by 6 bases, with 10 bases between them. Germline CDR1 GTSNPN, CDR2 SVGIG (reference sequence). The CDR3 runs 13 residues. This clone has a single count. Antigen specificity is unknown. Assay: immunoSEQ multiplex PCR; the TCRdb copy retains only in-frame clones and omits some. The sample has roughly 40,000 clones, 75% to 85% seen once. The starting material was CD4+ or CD8+ T cells sorted from blood, obtained in a trial of the OX40 agonist ivuxolimab. This clonotype was sampled from an adult with an advanced solid tumor such as melanoma, head and neck, liver or kidney cancer. This chain links TRBV30 with TRBJ2-2, with D perhaps TRBD1 (6 bases). CDR3 sequence reads: CAWSLQGSGELFF. The DNA for the CDR3 is TGTGCCTGGAGTCTCCAGGGGTCCGGGGAGCTGTTTTTT.